This TCR beta chain was profiled in a study of blood T cell repertoires in COVID-19. How the authors handled the data: Reference gene primer amplification in the assay estimated nucleated cell counts. Assay used: immunoSEQ multiplex PCR; TCRdb lists only in-frame clones, some missing. V, J and clone size derive from that table, while D and trimming were established from the DNA sequence. The table lists some 330,000 clones, around 90% of them singletons. Enrolled through a virtual design, the participants were between roughly 18 and 95 years of age and came from 24 US areas. Membership in each cohort depended on participant-reported clinical history. Cohort 3 donors counted as recovered after two negative PCRs, clearance, or resolved symptoms. Germline V gene sequence: CDR1 ENHRY, CDR2 SYGVKD. Losses at the gene ends were 2 bases for V and 6 bases for J; bases not matched to a gene: 3. The CDR3 has 14 residues.

This clonotype was obtained from a young man who had recovered from COVID-19. The genes are TRBV10-3 and TRBJ1-5; 8 bases agree with TRBD1. Sequenced material: PBMCs or T cells enriched from blood (not recorded which). The CDR3 spells CAISEDRGGQPQHF. The CDR3 DNA follows: TGTGCCATCAGTGAGGACAGGGGAGGTCAGCCCCAGCATTTT.